This TCR beta chain emerged from a study of shared T cell receptors in the human thymus. The germline gives CDR1 SGHDN, CDR2 FVKESK. The CDR3 contains 16 residues. The trim removed 0 bases at V and 4 bases at J, leaving 9 bases unmatched. The protocol was immunoSEQ multiplex PCR, while the TCRdb copy is restricted to in-frame clones and leaves out a portion. The profile shows roughly 660,000 clones, more than 75% of them singletons. The sample also formed part of further work on human thymus T cells. That paper adds: The sample donors, healthy Finnish infants, were having corrective surgery for congenital heart defects. Related work found strong thymic repertoire overlap between unrelated individuals.

This clonotype originated in a boy in the first two years of life with a congenital heart defect. The source material was thymocytes. The chain recombines TRBV14 with TRBJ2-7, with 7 bases that match TRBD2. CDR3 in amino acids: CASSQEFSGAIYEQYF. CDR3 bases: TGTGCCAGCAGCCAAGAATTCAGCGGGGCCATTTACGAGCAGTACTTC.